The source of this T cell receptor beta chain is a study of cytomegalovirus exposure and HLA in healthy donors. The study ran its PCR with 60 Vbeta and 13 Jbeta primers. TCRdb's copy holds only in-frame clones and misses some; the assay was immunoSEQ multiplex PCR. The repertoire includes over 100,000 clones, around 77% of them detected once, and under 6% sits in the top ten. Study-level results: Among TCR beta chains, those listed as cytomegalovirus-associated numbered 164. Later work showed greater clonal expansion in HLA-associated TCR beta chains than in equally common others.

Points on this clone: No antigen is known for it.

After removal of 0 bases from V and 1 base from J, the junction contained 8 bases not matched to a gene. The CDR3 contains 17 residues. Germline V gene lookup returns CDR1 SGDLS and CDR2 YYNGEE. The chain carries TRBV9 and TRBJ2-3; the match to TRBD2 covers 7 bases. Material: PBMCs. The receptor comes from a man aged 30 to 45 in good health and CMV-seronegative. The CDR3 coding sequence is TGTGCCAGCAGCGTAGAGTCGGGAGGCTTCCGCACAGATACGCAGTATTTT. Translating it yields CASSVESGGFRTDTQYF.